Following are 10 T cell receptor beta chains from one sample sequenced in a study of T-cell reconstitution after alpha-beta-depleted transplantation in children. Using unique molecular identifiers, the investigators prepared the TCRbeta library. One entry per CDR3 protein, called by TCRdb with MiXCR from the PCR reads. The sample records more than 550,000 distinct CDR3 sequences, 8% to 11% being singletons. The source material was PBMCs from the stem cell graft donor, sampled from the stem cell graft. The receptors derive from a human donor who donated a stem cell graft to a child with acute myeloid leukemia.

The chain has TRBV11-2 and TRBJ2-1; no clear D gene. Germline V lookup: CDR1 SGHAT, CDR2 FQNNGV. This CDR3 spans 14 amino acids. Deletions cut 10 bases from V and 5 bases from J, with 18 bases between. The CDR3 reads CATHPSRRDNEQFF. CDR3 coding DNA: TGTGCCACCCACCCATCTCGACGAGACAATGAGCAGTTCTTC.

This clonotype was observed a handful of times. This chain joins TRBV7-2 and TRBJ2-7; no reliable D call. This CDR3 has 13 residues. CDR1 and CDR2 (germline): SGHTA, FQGNSA. Deletions cut 4 bases from V and 2 bases from J, with 9 bases between. CDR3 sequence: CASSYSAAYEQYF. CDR3 sequence (DNA): TGTGCCAGCAGCTATTCCGCTGCCTACGAGCAGTACTTC.

CDR3 sequence: CSARGSGTTDTQYF. DNA of the CDR3: TGCAGTGCCAGGGGTAGCGGGACCACAGATACGCAGTATTTT. The chain links TRBV20-1 to TRBJ2-3; 8 bases map to TRBD2. This CDR3 comprises 14 residues. Per the germline V gene, CDR1 is DFQATT and CDR2 is SNEGSKA (reference sequence). The junction had 7 bases not matched to a gene; V was cut back by 6 bases and J by 2 bases.

This clonotype has a handful of counts. This chain uses TRBV7-2 with TRBJ2-3; TRBD2 agrees at 8 bases. The CDR3 loop spans 17 amino acids. The germline V gene has CDR1 SGHTA and CDR2 FQGNSA. Unmatched junction bases numbered 16, after V lost 7 bases and J lost 4 bases. CDR3 coding DNA: TGTGCCAGCACCCTAATCCCGGGACTAGGTCCCCCAGATACGCAGTATTTT. Protein product: CASTLIPGLGPPDTQYF.

This chain links TRBV5-1 with TRBJ2-7; 10 bases map to TRBD2. Germline CDR1 SGHRS, CDR2 YFSETQ. This CDR3 comprises 15 residues. V gave up 4 bases and J gave up 6 bases; unmatched junction bases: 10. In DNA, the CDR3 is TGCGCCAGCAGCCTACCGACTAGCGGGTCCGGCGAGCAGTACTTC. Protein product: CASSLPTSGSGEQYF.

The rearrangement links TRBV6-2 or TRBV6-3 to TRBJ2-5; 8 bases agree with TRBD2. Trimming removed 2 bases from V and 4 bases from J; junction bases left unmatched: 3. The length of the CDR3 is 14 residues. Germline CDR1 and CDR2: MNHEY and SVGEGT. The CDR3 spells CASSYNLAGETQYF. The DNA for the CDR3 is TGTGCCAGCAGTTACAACCTAGCGGGAGAGACCCAGTACTTC.

This clonotype was detected a few times. The chain combines TRBV4-3 with TRBJ2-4; 7 nucleotides match TRBD2. Trimming took 0 bases from V and 9 from J; bases not matched to a gene: 8. The length of the CDR3 is 15 residues. The V gene's germline CDR1 is LGHNA and CDR2 YSLEER. CDR3 sequence: CASSQDSGLGAIQYF. CDR3 nucleotide sequence: TGCGCCAGCAGCCAAGATAGCGGACTAGGGGCCATTCAGTACTTC.

This clonotype appeared many times. The chain combines TRBV5-1 with TRBJ2-5; TRBD1 aligns across 7 bases. Germline V lookup: CDR1 SGHRS, CDR2 YFSETQ. J gave up 0 bases and V 4 bases, and 9 bases lay outside the gene matches. This CDR3 has 16 residues. In DNA form, the CDR3 reads TGCGCCAGCAGCGAGCGAGGGGGCTCGTACCAAGAGACCCAGTACTTC. This sequence encodes CASSERGGSYQETQYF.

The rearrangement joins TRBV11-1 to TRBJ1-5, with D possibly being TRBD1 (5 bases). V lost 5 bases, J lost 2 bases, and 22 bases lay in between. The CDR3 is 18 amino acids. Germline CDR1 and CDR2: SGHAT and FQDESV (reference sequence). The CDR3 coding sequence is TGTGCCAGCAGCCTTACCCAAACTGGGGTAGGGGGCAATCAGCCCCAGCATTTT. Translated: CASSLTQTGVGGNQPQHF.

This CDR3 is CASSAGISYEQYF. The CDR3 nucleotides read TGTGCCAGCAGTGCCGGGATCTCCTACGAGCAGTACTTC. The chain recombines TRBV12-3 or TRBV12-4 with TRBJ2-7, with D maybe TRBD2 (5 bases). The V end was cut by 5 bases, the J end by 0 bases, with 8 bases between. The CDR3 has 13 amino acids.